This TCR beta chain was sequenced for a study of blood T cell repertoires in COVID-19. For the study at large: Acute and convalescent COVID-19 specimens originated in the United States, Italy and Spain. T cells, B-cell-depleted T cells, or PBMCs supplied cDNA or gDNA.

Original methodology: Amplifying reference gene primers gave estimates of nucleated cell counts. Measured with immunoSEQ multiplex PCR; TCRdb has only the in-frame clones, and not every one. V and J calls and clone size follow that table, whereas D and trimming were derived from the DNA. The sample lists 150,000 to 200,000 clones; roughly 85% were seen once. V was clipped by 0 bases and J by 1 base; unmatched bases: 1. This CDR3 is 16 amino acids long. CDR1 and CDR2 (germline): SGDLS, YYNGEE. The TCR comes from a human donor with acute or convalescent COVID-19. The donor label of this sample is uncertain. The sample consisted of peripheral blood. The J gene is TRBJ2-2, the V gene TRBV9; 9 bases map to TRBD2. The CDR3 loop reads CASSVDSGGNTGELFF. The CDR3 bases are TGTGCCAGCAGCGTAGATAGCGGGGGGAACACCGGGGAGCTGTTTTTT. Full variable domain (rest looked up from reference TRBV9 and TRBJ2-2): DSGVTQTPKHLITATGQRVTLRCSPRSGDLSVYWYQQSLDQGLQFLIQYYNGEERAKGNILERFSAQQFPDLHSELNLSSLELGDSALYFCASSVDSGGNTGELFFGEGSRLTVL.